These 21 T cell receptor beta chains share one sample of origin, sequenced in a study of identical twins. One entry per CDR3 protein, called by TCRdb with MiXCR from the 5' RACE reads. The sample gives hundreds of thousands of distinct CDR3 sequences, around 12% of which show up once; more than 6% is in the top ten. In addition, the sample was reused for a study of yellow fever vaccine responses in identical twins.

The sequencing sample was made of CD8+ T cells sorted from blood. All receptors come from a woman younger than 30 in good health.

V and J are TRBV19 and TRBJ2-7; 10 bases agree with TRBD2. Germline-derived CDR1 and CDR2 are LNHDA and SQIVND (reference sequence). With 3 bases clipped from V and 2 bases from J, the junction kept 7 bases outside the gene matches. This CDR3 has 16 residues. The CDR3, as DNA: TGTGCCAGTAGTATTGAAAAGCGGGAGGGTACCTACGAGCAGTACTTC. It yields the protein CASSIEKREGTYEQYF.

The V call is TRBV4-1, the J call TRBJ2-7; TRBD2 matches at 9 bases. Germline V gene lookup returns CDR1 MGHRA and CDR2 YSYEKL. Trimming removed 0 bases from V and 4 bases from J; junction bases left unmatched: 7. The CDR3 sequence is 16 residues long. DNA of the CDR3: TGCGCCAGCAGCCAAGATGCGGGAGGGCCCCGGTACGAGCAGTACTTC. Encoded protein: CASSQDAGGPRYEQYF.

The gene calls are TRBV11-2 and TRBJ2-7; a possible D gene is TRBD1 (5 bases). Germline V CDR1 and CDR2: SGHAT, FQNNGV. V was trimmed by 5 bases and J by 1 base, leaving 12 bases between them. The CDR3 has 14 residues. The CDR3 region has the DNA TGTGCCAGCAGCGTAGCAGGGATGTCCTACGAGCAGTACGTC. Residues: CASSVAGMSYEQYV.

The chain links TRBV28 to TRBJ2-7; D might be TRBD1 or TRBD2, each matching 7 bases. Trimming pared 3 bases from V and 6 bases from J, leaving 18 bases between. This CDR3 spans 15 amino acids. Germline-derived CDR1 and CDR2 are MDHEN and SYDVKM. The CDR3 bases are TGTGCCAGCAGTTTTCAGGGGGGGAGAGTTGGCGAGCAGTACTTC. It encodes CASSFQGGRVGEQYF.

V and J are TRBV20-1 and TRBJ2-1; 8 bases agree with TRBD2. The germline gives CDR1 DFQATT, CDR2 SNEGSKA (reference sequence). The CDR3 extends over 17 amino acids. V was pared by 3 bases and J by 9 bases, with 19 bases of the junction left unmatched. The CDR3 loop is CSARDRPGLGVGGEQFF. The CDR3 bases are TGCAGTGCTAGGGACCGCCCGGGACTAGGGGTAGGGGGTGAGCAGTTCTTC.

This clonotype was counted only a few times. The chain combines TRBV27 with TRBJ2-5, with TRBD2 matching over 11 bases. Trimming at V came to 1 base and at J to 4 bases, leaving 11 bases not matched to a gene. The CDR3 covers 18 residues. Germline loops: CDR1 MNHEY, CDR2 SMNVEV (reference sequence). As DNA, the CDR3 is TGTGCCAGCAGTTTATTTGGGGTAGCGGGAGGGCTCGGAGAGACCCAGTACTTC. Translated, it gives CASSLFGVAGGLGETQYF.

The chain employs TRBV20-1 and TRBJ2-7; 7 bases are a match to TRBD1. Germline V gives CDR1 DFQATT, CDR2 SNEGSKA (reference sequence). V dropped 1 base and J dropped 0; count of bases not matched to a gene: 0. CDR3 length: 13 amino acids. In DNA, the CDR3 is TGCAGTGCTAGAGGGGACAGCTCCTACGAGCAGTACGTC. Encoded protein: CSARGDSSYEQYV.

This chain uses TRBV3-1 with TRBJ2-7; D call uncertain. The CDR3 contains 13 residues. Germline V gene data show CDR1 as LGHDT and CDR2 as YNNKEL (reference sequence). Trimming stripped 7 bases from V and 5 bases from J, with 15 bases between. Here the CDR3 DNA reads TGTGCCAGCACCAAAGATTGGGCAGACGAGCAGTACTTC. Translated: CASTKDWADEQYF.

This clonotype was counted a few times. The chain links TRBV2 to TRBJ1-1; tentatively, D is TRBD1 (5 bases). Germline values: CDR1 SNHLY, CDR2 FYNNEI. V lost 8 bases and J lost 2, with 12 bases in between. The CDR3 length is 13 residues. CDR3 sequence reads: CASPKGKNTEAFF. The CDR3, as DNA: TGTGCCAGCCCCAAGGGGAAAAACACTGAAGCTTTCTTT.

This clonotype was picked up many times. The CDR3 loop reads CASSGGTGLNQPQHF. CDR3 nucleotide sequence: TGTGCCAGCAGTGGAGGGACAGGGCTTAATCAGCCCCAGCATTTT. V gene TRBV6-1 combines with J gene TRBJ1-5; 9 bases are shared with TRBD1. The trim removed 4 bases at V and 4 bases at J, leaving 5 bases unmatched. This CDR3 contains 15 residues. Per the germline V gene, CDR1 is MNHNS and CDR2 is SASEGT.

Ten or more counts support this clonotype. The chain employs TRBV20-1 and TRBJ1-1, with a tentative D call TRBD1 (5 bases). Germline V gene sequence: CDR1 DFQATT, CDR2 SNEGSKA (reference sequence). V shed 3 bases and J shed 0 bases, with 8 bases lying between them. There are 13 residues in the CDR3. The CDR3 spells CSASAGLNTEAFF. CDR3 in DNA: TGCAGTGCTAGTGCAGGGTTGAACACTGAAGCTTTCTTT.

This sequence joins TRBV28 and TRBJ2-7; D gene unclear. From germline, CDR1 is MDHEN and CDR2 SYDVKM. The CDR3 has 11 residues. V lost 4 bases, J lost 6 bases, and 7 bases lay in between. The CDR3 DNA follows: TGTGCCAGCAGTTGGTCAAGCGAGCAGTACTTC. This gives the protein CASSWSSEQYF.

This clonotype was seen a few times. The chain recombines TRBV9 with TRBJ2-7, with TRBD2 matching over 7 bases. Germline-derived CDR1 and CDR2 are SGDLS and YYNGEE. J lost 3 bases, V lost 1 base, and 4 bases had no gene match. This CDR3 region has 14 residues. The CDR3 sequence is CASSVLGGDYEQYF. CDR3 DNA sequence: TGTGCCAGCAGCGTATTGGGGGGGGACTACGAGCAGTACTTC.

This clonotype was picked up a small number of times. The chain is built from TRBV20-1 and TRBJ2-7, with D unclear. The CDR3 totals 10 residues. CDR1 and CDR2 (germline): DFQATT, SNEGSKA (reference sequence). The ends were cut back, 4 bases at V and 6 bases at J, with 7 bases in the middle. CDR3 nucleotide sequence: TGCAGTGCTATAATGGGCGAGCAGTACTTC. This translates into CSAIMGEQYF.

This clonotype was detected many times. V and J are TRBV20-1 and TRBJ2-7; 8 positions agree with TRBD2. The trim removed 2 bases at V and 2 bases at J, leaving 11 bases unmatched. Germline V gene sequence: CDR1 DFQATT, CDR2 SNEGSKA (reference sequence). This CDR3 has 16 residues. The DNA for the CDR3 is TGCAGTGCTAGACACCCCGGAGGAGCGGGAGCCTACGAGCAGTACTTC. Translating gives CSARHPGGAGAYEQYF.

The chain uses TRBV2 and TRBJ2-5; 9 nucleotides line up with TRBD2. The CDR3 consists of 16 residues. J gave up 5 bases and V 3 bases, and 10 bases lay outside the gene matches. Germline lookup yields CDR1 SNHLY and CDR2 FYNNEI. CDR3 coding DNA: TGTGCCAGCAGTGAGGGGGCTCTAAGCGGGAGGGAGACCCAGTACTTC. Its translation is CASSEGALSGRETQYF.

This chain joins TRBV20-1 and TRBJ2-5, with TRBD2 as a possible D gene (5 bases). Trimming left V 3 bases short and J 5 bases short, with 13 bases between. Per germline, CDR1 DFQATT and CDR2 SNEGSKA (reference sequence). The CDR3 is 13 amino acids. CDR3 DNA sequence: TGCAGTGCTAGGGGCGGGTTCGTTGAGACCCAGTACTTC. This sequence encodes CSARGGFVETQYF.

This clonotype was seen many times. The chain joins TRBV27 to TRBJ2-7; 8 bases are a match to TRBD1. The CDR3 extends over 14 amino acids. After removal of 2 bases from V and 5 bases from J, the junction contained 5 bases not matched to a gene. CDR1 is MNHEY, CDR2 SMNVEV, per germline (reference sequence). CDR3 protein: CASSLQGAWDEQYF. The DNA for the CDR3 is TGTGCCAGCAGTTTACAGGGGGCTTGGGACGAGCAGTACTTC.

DNA of the CDR3: TGTGCCAGCAGCTCCTTAGCGGGATCTAGCACAGATACGCAGTATTTT. This translates into CASSSLAGSSTDTQYF. The gene calls are TRBV7-9 and TRBJ2-3, with 8 bases lining up with TRBD2. The germline CDR1 and CDR2 sequences are SEHNR and FQNEAQ (reference sequence). The CDR3 runs 16 residues. Trimming removed 4 bases from V and 0 bases from J; junction bases left unmatched: 6.

CDR3 region: CASSDGGGETQYF. CDR3 DNA sequence: TGTGCCAGCAGTGATGGGGGTGGGGAGACCCAGTACTTC. The chain couples TRBV6-1 to TRBJ2-5, with D tentatively TRBD1 or TRBD2 (5 bases each). This CDR3 is built from 13 residues. The V gene lost 3 bases and the J gene lost 5 bases, with 10 bases spanning the gap. CDR1 is MNHNS, CDR2 SASEGT, per germline.

This clonotype has just a few counts. The rearrangement links TRBV4-1 to TRBJ1-2, with TRBD1 as a possible D gene (5 bases). Trimming cost V 5 bases and J 4 bases, with 20 bases left between them. The CDR3 is 16 residues long. Germline V lookup: CDR1 MGHRA, CDR2 YSYEKL. The CDR3 is CASSLSPNAGSYGYTF. CDR3 nucleotide sequence: TGCGCCAGCAGCTTGAGCCCAAACGCAGGGAGCTATGGCTACACCTTC.